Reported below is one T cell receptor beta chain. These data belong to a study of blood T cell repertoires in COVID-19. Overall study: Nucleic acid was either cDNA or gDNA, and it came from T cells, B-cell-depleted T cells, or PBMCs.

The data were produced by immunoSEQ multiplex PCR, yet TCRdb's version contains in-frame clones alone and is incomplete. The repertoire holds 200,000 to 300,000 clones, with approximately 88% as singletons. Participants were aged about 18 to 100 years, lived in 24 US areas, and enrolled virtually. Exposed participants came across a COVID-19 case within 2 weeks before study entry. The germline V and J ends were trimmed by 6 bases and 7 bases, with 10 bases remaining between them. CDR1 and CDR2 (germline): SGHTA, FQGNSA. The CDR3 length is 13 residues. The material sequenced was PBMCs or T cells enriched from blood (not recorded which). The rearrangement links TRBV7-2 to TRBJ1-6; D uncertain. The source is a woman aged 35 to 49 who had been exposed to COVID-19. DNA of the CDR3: TGTGCCAGCAGTCGTCAGTTGAATTCACCCCTCCACTTT. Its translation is CASSRQLNSPLHF.